What follows is one T cell receptor beta chain and its context. The record originates from a study of cytomegalovirus exposure and HLA in healthy donors. The CDR3 is 15 residues long. The V and J ends lost 5 bases and 6 bases, in that order; junction bases with no gene match: 12. Germline CDR1 and CDR2: SGHTA and FQGNSA. PCR involved 60 Vbeta and 13 Jbeta primers. Profiling relied on immunoSEQ multiplex PCR, and the TCRdb table lists in-frame clones only, not all of them. This sample has 90,000 to 110,000 clones, with around 78% found just once. The sample taken for sequencing was PBMCs. This TCR derives from a male donor in good health and CMV-seronegative. This chain connects TRBV7-2 to TRBJ2-7; 8 nucleotides match TRBD1. The DNA of the CDR3 is TGTGCCAGCAGCGCCCCTCCCGGGACAGGCCTCGAGCAGTACTTC. Translated, it gives CASSAPPGTGLEQYF.